These 4 T cell receptor beta chains were all obtained from the same sample, sequenced in a study of T cell repertoires in cytomegalovirus infection. Using its own MiXCR run on the reads, TCRdb lists one record per CDR3 protein. This table holds about 890,000 distinct CDR3 sequences, 30% to 40% found once. No antigen has been assigned to these receptors. Source: cultured CD8+ T cells from PBMCs, taken from culture after CMV antigen stimulation. All receptors derive from a human donor in good health (CMV status not recorded). Some clones in this sample may be carry-over from other donors' samples.

The rearrangement joins TRBV10-3 to TRBJ2-1; 13 bases match TRBD2. The CDR3 totals 14 residues. J gave up 6 bases and V 6 bases, and 2 bases lay outside the gene matches. CDR1 is ENHRY, CDR2 SYGVKD, per germline. The CDR3 loop reads CAISRLAGGNEQFF. The CDR3 nucleotides read TGTGCCATCAGCCGACTAGCGGGGGGCAATGAGCAGTTCTTC.

The chain has TRBV29-1 and TRBJ1-2; 8 positions match TRBD1. J was trimmed by 1 base and V by 0 bases; bases with no gene match: 4. The CDR3 length is 15 residues. Per the germline V gene, CDR1 is SQVTM and CDR2 is ANQGSEA. The DNA for the CDR3 is TGCAGCGTTGAAGAGGACGACAGGGGTAACTATGGCTACACCTTC. Translated: CSVEEDDRGNYGYTF.

The chain recombines TRBV19 with TRBJ1-2, with 7 bases lining up with TRBD1. With 11 bases clipped from V and 1 base from J, the junction kept 16 bases outside the gene matches. This CDR3 contains 16 residues. From germline, CDR1 is LNHDA and CDR2 SQIVND (reference sequence). The CDR3 bases are TGTGCCGGTGATTCACCCGGGACAGCGGATAACTATGGCTACACCTTC. It codes for CAGDSPGTADNYGYTF.

Concerning this clonotype: The germline gene is not matched at one end of the junction; a read error may be the cause. This chain connects TRBV10-2 to TRBJ1-2, with unresolved D. CDR3 length: 10 amino acids. Germline CDR1 is WSHSY and CDR2 is SAAADI. The CDR3 sequence: CVSRQLGYTF. DNA for the CDR3: TGCGTCAGCCGGCAGTTAGGCTACACCTTC.